The sequence of this T cell receptor beta chain was determined in a study of T cell repertoires in cytomegalovirus infection. Study information: CMV infection plus the matching HLA type was flagged by public TCR beta signatures. Points from the study as a whole: CMV carriers with the relevant HLA were identified by cumulative public TCR beta family frequency.

One entry per CDR3 protein results from TCRdb running MiXCR on the reads. The sample carries around 290,000 distinct CDR3 sequences, 25% recorded once. This clonotype was observed many times. Antigen: not known. The CDR3 is 14 amino acids. Germline CDR1 reads SGHTA; CDR2 reads FQGNSA. J was trimmed by 0 bases and V by 6 bases; bases with no gene match: 3. This chain links TRBV7-2 with TRBJ2-3, with 7 bases identical to TRBD2. The sequencing sample was made of PBMCs. The receptor's source is a human donor in good health (CMV status not recorded). Some clones in this sample may be carry-over from other donors' samples. This CDR3 reads CASSLSGSTDTQYF. In DNA form, the CDR3 reads TGTGCCAGCAGTCTTAGCGGGAGCACAGATACGCAGTATTTT.